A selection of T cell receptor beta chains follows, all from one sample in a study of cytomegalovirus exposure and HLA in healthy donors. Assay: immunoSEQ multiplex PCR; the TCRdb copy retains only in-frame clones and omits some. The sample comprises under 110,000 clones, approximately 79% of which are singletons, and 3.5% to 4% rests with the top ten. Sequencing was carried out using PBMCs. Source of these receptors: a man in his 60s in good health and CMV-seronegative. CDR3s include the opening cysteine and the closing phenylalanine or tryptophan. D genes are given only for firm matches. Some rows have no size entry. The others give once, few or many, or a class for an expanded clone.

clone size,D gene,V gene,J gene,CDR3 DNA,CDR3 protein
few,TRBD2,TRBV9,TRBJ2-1,TGTGCCAGCAGACAGGGACTAGCGGACATGAATGAGCAGTTCTTC,CASRQGLADMNEQFF
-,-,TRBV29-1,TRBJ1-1,TGCAGCGCCTCACAGGGAACGAACACTGAAGCTTTCTTT,CSASQGTNTEAFF
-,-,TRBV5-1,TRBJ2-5,TGCGCCAGCAGCTTGGAGGCAGGGTGGAAGACCCAGTACTTC,CASSLEAGWKTQYF
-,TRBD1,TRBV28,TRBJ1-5,TGTGCCAGCAGTTCCGGGACAGGGAGTCAGCCCCAGCATTTT,CASSSGTGSQPQHF
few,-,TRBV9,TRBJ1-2,TGTGCCAGCAGCGTAGGACCCGGGGATGGCTACACCTTC,CASSVGPGDGYTF
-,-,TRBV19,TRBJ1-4,TGTGCCAGTAGTATCTCTGTAAGGGGGAATGAAAAACTGTTTTTT,CASSISVRGNEKLFF
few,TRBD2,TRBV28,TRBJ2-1,TGTGCCAGCGGCCCGCTTAGCGGGGGGGCGGTTGAGCAGTTCTTC,CASGPLSGGAVEQFF
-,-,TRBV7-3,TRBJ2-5,TGTGCCAGCAGCCCCGGGATGTCGGAAGAGACCCAGTACTTC,CASSPGMSEETQYF
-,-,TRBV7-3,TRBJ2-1,TGTGCCAGCAGCTTAAACACAGTCAATGAGCAGTTCTTC,CASSLNTVNEQFF
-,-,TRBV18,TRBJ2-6,TGTGCCAGCTCACCACCCGTCCGGAGCTCTGGGGCCAACGTCCTGACTTTC,CASSPPVRSSGANVLTF
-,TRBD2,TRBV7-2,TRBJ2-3,TGTGCCAGCAGCCGCCAGACTAGCGGTAGCACAGATACGCAGTATTTT,CASSRQTSGSTDTQYF
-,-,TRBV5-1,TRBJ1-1,TGCGCCAGCAGCTTCAGGGAATCCAACACTGAAGCTTTCTTT,CASSFRESNTEAFF
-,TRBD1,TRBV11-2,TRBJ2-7,TGTGCCAGCAGCGATTTCCGGGACAGGGACTACGAGCAGTACTTC,CASSDFRDRDYEQYF
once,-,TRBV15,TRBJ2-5,TGTGCCACCAGCAGAGATCGAGAGACCCAGTACTTC,CATSRDRETQYF
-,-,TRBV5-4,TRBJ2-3,TGTGCCAGCTTTAGTGCCGGCACAGATACGCAGTATTTT,CASFSAGTDTQYF
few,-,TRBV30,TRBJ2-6,TGTGCCTGGACCGCCGTGCACACAGCCGGGGCCAACGTCCTGACTTTC,CAWTAVHTAGANVLTF
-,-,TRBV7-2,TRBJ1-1,TGTGCCAGCTGGAGGGGGGGCGCGGGCACTGAAGCTTTCTTT,CASWRGGAGTEAFF
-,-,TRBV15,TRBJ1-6,TGTGCCACCAGCAGAGCTCAGGGGAACTCACCCCTCCACTTT,CATSRAQGNSPLHF
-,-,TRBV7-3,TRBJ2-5,TGTGCCAGCAGCCCAGGGGCTAGGGAGACCCAGTACTTC,CASSPGARETQYF
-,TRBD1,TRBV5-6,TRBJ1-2,TGTGCCAGCAGCCCCCTAGGGACAGCCTATGGCTACACCTTC,CASSPLGTAYGYTF
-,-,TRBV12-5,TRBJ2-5,TGTGCTAGTGGTTGGGGCCAGGCGGGGGCAGAGACCCAGTACTTC,CASGWGQAGAETQYF
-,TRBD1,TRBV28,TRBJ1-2,TGTGCCAGCAGTTTACCTCCGGGACAGGGGTACGGCTACACCTTC,CASSLPPGQGYGYTF
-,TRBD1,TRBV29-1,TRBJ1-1,TGCAGCCACATCGGCGGACAGGGGGCGTCTGAAGCTTTCTTT,CSHIGGQGASEAFF
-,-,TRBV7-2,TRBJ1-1,TGTGCCAGCAGCTCAAGAAGGGGAACTGAAGCTTTCTTT,CASSSRRGTEAFF
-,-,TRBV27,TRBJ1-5,TGTGCCAGCACTTCCGCGCTAGTGGTATGGGAGCACGGGCCCCAGCATTTT,CASTSALVVWEHGPQHF
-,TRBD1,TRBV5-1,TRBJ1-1,TGCGCCAGCAGCTCAAACAGGGGAGTGAACACTGAAGCTTTCTTT,CASSSNRGVNTEAFF
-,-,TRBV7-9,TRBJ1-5,TGTGCCAGCAGCTTAGCTTACGGGGGTCAGCCCCAGCATTTT,CASSLAYGGQPQHF